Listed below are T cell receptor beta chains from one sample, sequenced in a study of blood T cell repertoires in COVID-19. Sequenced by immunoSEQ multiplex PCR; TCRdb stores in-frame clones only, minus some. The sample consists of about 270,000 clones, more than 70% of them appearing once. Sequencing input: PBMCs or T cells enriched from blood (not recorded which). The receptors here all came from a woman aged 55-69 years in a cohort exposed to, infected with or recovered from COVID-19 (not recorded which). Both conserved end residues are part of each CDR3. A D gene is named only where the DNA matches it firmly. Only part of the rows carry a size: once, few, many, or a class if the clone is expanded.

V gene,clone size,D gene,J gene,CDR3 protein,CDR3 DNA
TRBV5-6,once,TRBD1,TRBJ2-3,CASSGRDRDWFTQYF,TGTGCCAGCAGCGGCCGGGACAGGGATTGGTTTACGCAGTATTTT
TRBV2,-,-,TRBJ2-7,CASSGQPYEQYF,TGTGCCAGCAGTGGACAGCCCTACGAGCAGTACTTC
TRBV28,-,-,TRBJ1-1,CASSLKAEIGNTEAFF,TGTGCCAGCAGTTTAAAGGCGGAGATCGGGAACACTGAAGCTTTCTTT
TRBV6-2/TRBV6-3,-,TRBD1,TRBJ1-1,CASSYSPSTRQGVQGFF,TGTGCCAGCAGTTACTCCCCTTCCACCCGACAGGGGGTACAGGGTTTCTTT
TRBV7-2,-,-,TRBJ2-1,CASSLSRGHNEQFF,TGTGCCAGCAGCTTAAGCAGGGGTCACAATGAGCAGTTCTTC
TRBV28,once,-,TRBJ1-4,CASSLWRGASEKLFF,TGTGCCAGCAGTTTATGGCGGGGGGCGAGTGAAAAACTGTTTTTT
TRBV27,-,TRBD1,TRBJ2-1,CASTPGQGLLYEQFF,TGTGCCAGCACTCCCGGACAGGGGCTTTTGTATGAGCAGTTCTTC
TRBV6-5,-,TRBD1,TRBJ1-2,CASNLRQGNYGYTF,TGTGCCAGCAACCTCCGACAGGGAAACTATGGCTACACCTTC
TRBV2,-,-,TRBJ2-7,CASSEGLKRHEQYF,TGTGCCAGCAGTGAAGGTCTTAAGCGCCACGAGCAGTACTTC
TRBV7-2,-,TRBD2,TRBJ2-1,CASSRLAGAYNEQFF,TGTGCCAGCAGCCGCTTAGCGGGAGCCTACAATGAGCAGTTCTTC
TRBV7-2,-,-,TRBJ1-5,CASSPGHLSNQPQHF,TGTGCCAGCAGCCCTGGACACCTTAGCAATCAGCCCCAGCATTTT
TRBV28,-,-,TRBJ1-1,CASSSSGVGAFF,TGTGCCAGCAGCTCCTCAGGGGTGGGGGCTTTCTTT
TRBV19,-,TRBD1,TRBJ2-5,CASSIDKRGGQGEETQYF,TGTGCCAGTAGTATAGACAAGAGAGGGGGTCAGGGGGAAGAGACCCAGTACTTC
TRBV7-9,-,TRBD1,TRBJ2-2,CASSFGQGAPGELFF,TGTGCCAGCAGCTTCGGACAGGGGGCGCCCGGGGAGCTGTTTTTT
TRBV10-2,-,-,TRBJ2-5,CASSDGQRETQYF,TGCGCCAGCAGCGATGGACAGCGGGAGACCCAGTACTTC
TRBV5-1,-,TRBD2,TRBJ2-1,CASTLAGGFHEQFF,TGCGCCAGCACCCTAGCGGGAGGGTTTCATGAGCAGTTCTTC
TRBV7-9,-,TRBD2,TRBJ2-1,CASSPTSGRRSNEQFF,TGTGCCAGCAGTCCGACTAGCGGGAGGCGAAGCAATGAGCAGTTCTTC